This TCR beta chain was recorded in a study of CD8+ T cells in alopecia areata listed by TCRdb under 2018. Background on the whole study: The study used high-throughput TCRbeta sequencing to examine T cell clonal expansion in alopecia areata, in both the C3H/HeJ mouse model and human patients. Human TCRbeta sequencing covered scalp tissue and sorted CD4+ and CD8+ peripheral blood T cells from patchy and totalis/universalis alopecia areata patients and healthy controls. Amplification of TCRbeta CDR3 regions was done by immunoSEQ multiplex PCR using 35 Vbeta forward primers and 13 Jbeta reverse primers. Clonality in the scalp was compared among normal scalp (n=4), patchy alopecia areata scalp (n=8), and alopecia totalis/universalis scalp (n=8). RNA came from the PAXgene miRNA kit for fixed scalp, the miRNeasy kit for PBMCs, and the RNeasy kit for mouse skin.

General conclusions and limits of the study: Compared with normal scalp, lesional scalp, particularly in alopecia totalis/universalis, had higher clonality and more expanded CD8+ clones, which suggests antigenic drive. Compared with mice, TCR sequences shared between patients were less clear, possibly partly because of HLA diversity across the patient population. Resident alphabeta T cells in normal human skin are also sequenced, complicating scalp TCR repertoire analysis, unlike mouse skin dominated by gammadelta T cells.

PBMCs were isolated by density centrifugation and stained for CD3, CD4 and CD8, after which CD4+ and CD8+ T cells were sorted on a FACSAria. Scalp biopsies and blood samples were provided by unaffected controls. The library was obtained by the immunoSEQ multiplex PCR assay. To provide template for TCR sequencing, every sample had RNA extracted and reverse transcribed into cDNA. First-strand cDNA was synthesized with SuperScript III using a 2:1 mix of oligo-dT and random hexamers. Amplification bias was assessed with a synthetic immune receptor repertoire, and residual bias was removed computationally. As for how the authors treated the data: After raw reads were preprocessed to remove errors, the CDR3 was defined following IMGT conventions as running from the conserved cysteine to phenylalanine. To get clonality, Shannon entropy was normalized by log2 of the number of productive unique TCRs and the result was subtracted from 1. CD4 or CD8 identity of scalp clones was inferred by cross-referencing scalp TCRbeta sequences with sorted blood CD4 and CD8 repertoires. Sourced from immuneACCESS, this table was stored by TCRdb with only in-frame sequences that have V and J called. A share of the clones is absent; for the studies checked, an unresolved V gene accounts for under half, and the remainder has no known explanation. The DNA was the basis for D and trimming; V, J and clone size are from that table. Within this sample are 120,000 or so clones, with less than 80% of them counted one time only. Around 2.7% of the sample comes from the top ten.

Concerning this clone itself: Its antigen has not been determined. Qualities for individual bases were not recorded, and no much larger clone is one base off.

The germline V gene encodes CDR1 SQVTM and CDR2 ANQGSEA. Trimming takes 3 bases off V and 6 bases off J; junction bases not matched to a gene: 6. The CDR3 covers 14 residues, taking in both the cysteine and the phenylalanine. Only the CDR3 DNA stays, 42 bases, in frame from base 1. Input material: CD4+ T cells sorted from blood. Here the chain combines TRBV29-1 and TRBJ2-3; 10 nucleotides in the junction match TRBD1. The TCR comes from a human donor in good health. The DNA reads as follows: TGCAGCGTTGACACGGGACAGGGGACTGATACGCAGTATTTT. It translates as CSVDTGQGTDTQYF.